This section outlines one TCR beta chain sequence together with its context. With molecular barcodes, quantitative 5'-RACE was used to make the TCR beta libraries. TCRdb passed the 5' RACE reads through MiXCR, listing each CDR3 protein once. The sample records some 150,000 distinct CDR3 sequences, 40% to 50% being singletons. This CDR3 contains 13 residues. V was clipped by 4 bases and J by 2 bases; unmatched bases: 1. The entry originates in a study of CD8 T cells in ankylosing spondylitis. This clonotype was sampled from a male donor with ankylosing spondylitis. This rearrangement joins TRBV12-3 or TRBV12-4 to TRBJ2-7; 8 bases match TRBD2. Input material: synovial fluid, either unsorted or a sorted T cell fraction (not recorded which). CDR3 sequence: CASSSAGAYEQYF. For the CDR3, the DNA is TGTGCCAGCAGTTCAGCGGGAGCCTACGAGCAGTACTTC.